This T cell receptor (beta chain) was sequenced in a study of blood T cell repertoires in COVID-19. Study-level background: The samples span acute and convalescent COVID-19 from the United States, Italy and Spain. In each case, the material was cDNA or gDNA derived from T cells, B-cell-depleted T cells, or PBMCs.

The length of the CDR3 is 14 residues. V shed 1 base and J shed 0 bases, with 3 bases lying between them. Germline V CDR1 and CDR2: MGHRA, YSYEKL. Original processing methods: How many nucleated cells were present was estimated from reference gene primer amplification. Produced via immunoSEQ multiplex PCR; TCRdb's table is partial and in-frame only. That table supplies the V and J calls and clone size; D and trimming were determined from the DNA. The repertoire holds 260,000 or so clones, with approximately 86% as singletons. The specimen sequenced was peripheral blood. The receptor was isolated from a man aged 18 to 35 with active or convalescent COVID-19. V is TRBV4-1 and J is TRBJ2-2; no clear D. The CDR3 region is CASSQGPNTGELFF. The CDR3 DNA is TGCGCCAGCAGCCAAGGGCCGAACACCGGGGAGCTGTTTTTT.